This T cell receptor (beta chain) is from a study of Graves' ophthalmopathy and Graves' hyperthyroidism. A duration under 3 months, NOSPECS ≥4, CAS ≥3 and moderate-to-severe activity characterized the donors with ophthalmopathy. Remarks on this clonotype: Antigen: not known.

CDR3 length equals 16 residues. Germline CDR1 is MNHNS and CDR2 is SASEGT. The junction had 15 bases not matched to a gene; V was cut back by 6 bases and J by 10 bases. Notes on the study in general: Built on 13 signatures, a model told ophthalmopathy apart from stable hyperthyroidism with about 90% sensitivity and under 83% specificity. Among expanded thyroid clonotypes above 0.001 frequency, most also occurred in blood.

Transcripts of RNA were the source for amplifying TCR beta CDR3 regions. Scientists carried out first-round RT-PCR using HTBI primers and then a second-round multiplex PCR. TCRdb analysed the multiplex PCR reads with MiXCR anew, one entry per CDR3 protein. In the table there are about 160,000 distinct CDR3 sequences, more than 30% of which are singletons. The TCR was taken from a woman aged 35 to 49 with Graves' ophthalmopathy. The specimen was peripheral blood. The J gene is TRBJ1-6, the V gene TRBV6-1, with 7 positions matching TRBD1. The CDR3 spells CASSNTPPTGRSPLHF. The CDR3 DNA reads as TGTGCCAGCAGCAATACGCCGCCGACAGGGCGATCACCCCTCCACTTT.